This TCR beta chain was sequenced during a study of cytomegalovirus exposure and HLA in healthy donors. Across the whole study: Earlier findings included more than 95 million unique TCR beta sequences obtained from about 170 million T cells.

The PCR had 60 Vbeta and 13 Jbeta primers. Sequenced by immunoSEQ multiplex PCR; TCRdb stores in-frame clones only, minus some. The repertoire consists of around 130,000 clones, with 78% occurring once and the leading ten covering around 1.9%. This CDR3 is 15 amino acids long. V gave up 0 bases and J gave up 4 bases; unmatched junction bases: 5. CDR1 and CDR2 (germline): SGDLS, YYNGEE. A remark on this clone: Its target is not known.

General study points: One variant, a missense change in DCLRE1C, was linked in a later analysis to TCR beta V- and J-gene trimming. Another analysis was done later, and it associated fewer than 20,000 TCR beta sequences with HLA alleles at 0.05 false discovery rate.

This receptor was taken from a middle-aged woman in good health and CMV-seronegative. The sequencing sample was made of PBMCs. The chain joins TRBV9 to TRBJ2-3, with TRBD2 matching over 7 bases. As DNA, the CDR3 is TGTGCCAGCAGCGTAGAGGTACGGGGGGCAGATACGCAGTATTTT. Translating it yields CASSVEVRGADTQYF.